Sequencing of this T cell receptor beta chain was carried out in a study of T cells in Graves' hyperthyroidism and ophthalmopathy. Study-wide context: Once the initial diagnosis was made, peripheral blood was obtained before any treatment. Study-level points and caveats: Blood also contained most expanded thyroid clonotypes above 0.001.

There were TCR beta CDR3 regions amplified from RNA transcripts. A set of HTBI primers served as the primers for a first-round RT-PCR of the TCR CDR3. TCRdb itself ran the multiplex PCR reads through MiXCR, one entry per CDR3 protein. This table holds approximately 520,000 distinct CDR3 sequences, around 21% found once. It was considered stable Graves' hyperthyroidism when ophthalmopathy did not progress within 18 months. Patients were excluded because of uncontrolled infection, other autoimmune disease, pregnancy or lactation. V lost 4 bases to trimming and J lost 1 base; unmatched junction nucleotides: 4. Germline V gene sequence: CDR1 SGHRS, CDR2 YFSETQ. The CDR3 is 14 residues long. Notes on this clonotype: Its antigen remains unidentified.

This receptor was identified in a young man with Graves' hyperthyroidism. The specimen was blood. The chain uses TRBV5-1 and TRBJ1-1; 7 bases fit TRBD1. As DNA, the CDR3 is TGCGCCAGCAGCGGGGGACAGCCGAACACTGAAGCTTTCTTT. Protein sequence: CASSGGQPNTEAFF.